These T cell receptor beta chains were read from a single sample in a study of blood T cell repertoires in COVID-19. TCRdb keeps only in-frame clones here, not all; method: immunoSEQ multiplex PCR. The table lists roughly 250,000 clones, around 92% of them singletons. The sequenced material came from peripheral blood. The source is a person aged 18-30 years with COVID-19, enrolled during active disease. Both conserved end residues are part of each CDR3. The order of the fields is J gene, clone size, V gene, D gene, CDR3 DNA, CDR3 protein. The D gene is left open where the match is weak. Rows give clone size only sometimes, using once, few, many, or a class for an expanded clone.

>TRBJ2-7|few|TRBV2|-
TGTGCCAGCAGGCGGGGCTACGAGCAGTACTTC
CASRRGYEQYF
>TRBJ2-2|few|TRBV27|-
TGTGCCAGCAGTTTCTCGAGGAACACCGGGGAGCTGTTTTTT
CASSFSRNTGELFF
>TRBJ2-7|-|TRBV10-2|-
TGCGCCAGCAGTGAGGCGGTCGTGGGTGACGAGCAGTACTTC
CASSEAVVGDEQYF
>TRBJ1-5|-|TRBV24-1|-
TGTGCCACGAGCGGGGCAGGTAACAATCAGCCCCAGCATTTT
CATSGAGNNQPQHF
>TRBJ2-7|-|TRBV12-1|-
TGTGCCAGCAGCTTGAAGCGGGATAGGCTCGACGAGCAGTACTTC
CASSLKRDRLDEQYF
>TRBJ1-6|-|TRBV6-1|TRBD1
TGTGCCAGCAGTGAAGAAACAGGGACAGGGCGTGTTCCCCTCCACTTT
CASSEETGTGRVPLHF
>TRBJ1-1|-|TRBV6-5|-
TGTGCCAGCACTGGTCAGGGTGGGGCGGTAACTGAAGCTTTCTTT
CASTGQGGAVTEAFF
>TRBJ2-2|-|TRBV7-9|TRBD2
TGTGCCAGCAGCTTAGTCGAGCGGGGAAACACCGGGGAGCTGTTTTTT
CASSLVERGNTGELFF
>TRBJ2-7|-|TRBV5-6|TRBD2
TGTGCCAGCAGCCCAGGACTAGCGGGAGGCTCCTACGAGCAGTACTTC
CASSPGLAGGSYEQYF
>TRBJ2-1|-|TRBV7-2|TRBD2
TGTGCCAGCAGCTTAGGCCCGACTAGCGGGATGTTAAATGAGCAGTTCTTC
CASSLGPTSGMLNEQFF
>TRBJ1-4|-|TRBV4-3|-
TGCGCCAGCAGCCACTATCGCGAGGAAAAACTGTTTTTT
CASSHYREEKLFF
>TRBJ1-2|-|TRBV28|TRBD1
TGTGCCAGCAGTACACCACAGGGGATCTATGGCTACACCTTC
CASSTPQGIYGYTF
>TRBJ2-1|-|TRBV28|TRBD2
TGTGCCAGCCGGACTAGCGCATATAATGAGCAGTTCTTC
CASRTSAYNEQFF
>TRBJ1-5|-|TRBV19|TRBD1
TGTGCCAGTAGTATTGGGACAGGGGGCTTTGCTCAGCCCCAGCATTTT
CASSIGTGGFAQPQHF
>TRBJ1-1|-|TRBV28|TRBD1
TGTGCCAGCGGAATTTCAGGGGGGCGTCGCACTGAAGCTTTCTTT
CASGISGGRRTEAFF
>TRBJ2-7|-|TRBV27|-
TGTGCCAGCAGTTTATCGGGGGGATCCTACGAGCAGTACTTC
CASSLSGGSYEQYF
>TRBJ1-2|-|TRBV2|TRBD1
TGTGCCAGGGACGACAGGGGGGTCGACTATGGCTACACCTTC
CARDDRGVDYGYTF
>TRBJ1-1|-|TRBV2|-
TGTGCCAGCAGATGGGCCGAGAACACTGAAGCTTTCTTT
CASRWAENTEAFF
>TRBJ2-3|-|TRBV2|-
TGTGCCAGCCAGGGGAGGGGTGCAGATACGCAGTATTTT
CASQGRGADTQYF
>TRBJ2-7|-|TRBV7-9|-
TGTGCCAGCAGCCTCCTTGACAGGCCCTACGAGCAGTACTTC
CASSLLDRPYEQYF
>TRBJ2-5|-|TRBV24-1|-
TGTGCCACCAGTGATCCTGCGAAAAGTCAGGGGCAAGAGACCCAGTACTTC
CATSDPAKSQGQETQYF
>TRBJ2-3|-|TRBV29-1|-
TGCAGCGTTGAAGATGCGGCATCTACGCAGTATTTT
CSVEDAASTQYF
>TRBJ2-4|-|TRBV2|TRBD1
TGTGCCAGCAGGACAGGGGACATTCAGTACTTC
CASRTGDIQYF
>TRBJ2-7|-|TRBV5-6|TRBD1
TGTGCCAGCAGCTCCCGCCGTTGGGACAGGGGGAGTTACGAGCAGTACTTC
CASSSRRWDRGSYEQYF
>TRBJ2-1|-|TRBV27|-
TGTGCCAGCACCACTCGGCCCTCCCGCTACGGGGTCTCCTACAATGAGCAGTTCTTC
CASTTRPSRYGVSYNEQFF
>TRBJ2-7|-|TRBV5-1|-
TGCGCCAGCAGCTTGCATGGAGCCGTTTACTACGAGCAGTACTTC
CASSLHGAVYYEQYF
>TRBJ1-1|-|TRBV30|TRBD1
TGTGCCTGGAGTGTAGGGACAGGGGATTTAGTAGCTTTCTTT
CAWSVGTGDLVAFF
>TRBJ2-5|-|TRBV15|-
TGTGCCACCAGCAGAGAAGTCTGGGACATAGAGACCCAGTACTTC
CATSREVWDIETQYF
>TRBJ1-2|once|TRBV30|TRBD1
TGTGCCTGGATAAGACAGGGAGGCTATGGCTACACCTTC
CAWIRQGGYGYTF
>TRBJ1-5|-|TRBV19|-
TGTGCCAGTAGTCCCCGGCAGGGCGATCAGCCCCAGCATTTT
CASSPRQGDQPQHF
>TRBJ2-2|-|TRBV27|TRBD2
TGTGCCAGCAGTAACAGCGGGGACACCGGGGAGCTGTTTTTT
CASSNSGDTGELFF
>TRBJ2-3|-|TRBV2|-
TGTGCCAGCAGTGTCGTGGGACTTAACACAGATACGCAGTATTTT
CASSVVGLNTDTQYF
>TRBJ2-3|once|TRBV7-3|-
TGTGCCAGCAGCTCTAACAGGGCAGGTGATACGCAGTATTTT
CASSSNRAGDTQYF
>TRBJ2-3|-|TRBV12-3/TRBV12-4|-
TGTGCCAGCACCCCTTCGGTGGCAGATACGCAGTATTTT
CASTPSVADTQYF
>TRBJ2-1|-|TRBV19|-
TGTGCCAGTAGTTGGACAGCCAACAATGAGCAGTTCTTC
CASSWTANNEQFF
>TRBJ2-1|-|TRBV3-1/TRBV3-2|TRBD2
TGTGCCAGCAGCCAACGAGCGAGATGGACTAGCCTTCCTACCTACAATGAGCAGTTCTTC
CASSQRARWTSLPTYNEQFF
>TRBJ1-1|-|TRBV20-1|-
TGCAGTGCTAGAGGGGGCGAAGCTTTCTTT
CSARGGEAFF
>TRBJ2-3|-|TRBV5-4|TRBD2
TGTGCCAGCAGCTTGGTGGGTAGCGGGACAGATACGCAGTATTTT
CASSLVGSGTDTQYF
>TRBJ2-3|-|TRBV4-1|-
TGCGCCAGCAGCTCGTACGGGAGCTATACGCAGTATTTT
CASSSYGSYTQYF
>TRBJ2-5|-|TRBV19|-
TGTGCCAGTGGGAGAGAGACCCAGTACTTC
CASGRETQYF